This T cell receptor (beta chain) is from a study of cytomegalovirus exposure and HLA in healthy donors. It was with 60 Vbeta and 13 Jbeta primers that the PCR ran. Measured with immunoSEQ multiplex PCR; TCRdb has only the in-frame clones, and not every one. The sample gives some 140,000 clones, 80% of which show up once; roughly 1.3% is in the top ten. Comments on this clone: Its antigen is not identified.

Germline lookup yields CDR1 SGHRS and CDR2 YFSETQ. CDR3 length: 15 residues. V gave up 4 bases and J gave up 5 bases; unmatched junction bases: 12. Study findings and constraints: On later analysis, the bulk of CMV-associated TCR beta chains appeared to be HLA-restricted. Associated with cytomegalovirus, according to the listing, were 150 to 200 TCR beta chains.

The sequenced sample was PBMCs. This sequence originates from a male donor in good health and CMV-seropositive. J is TRBJ2-7 and V is TRBV5-1; TRBD1 aligns across 7 bases. CDR3: CASSLNAGTVHEQYF. The CDR3 DNA follows: TGCGCCAGCAGCCTAAATGCCGGGACAGTTCACGAGCAGTACTTC.